This is a list of T cell receptor beta chains from one sample in a study of tumor and adjacent non-tumor tissue in lung cancer. TCRdb passed the multiplex PCR reads through MiXCR, listing each CDR3 protein once. The sample lists roughly 75,000 distinct CDR3 sequences; approximately 81% were seen once. The sample consisted of distant non-tumor lung tissue. Receptors originate from a man aged 60-69 years with non-small cell lung cancer. CDR3s include the opening cysteine and the closing phenylalanine or tryptophan. D genes are given only for firm matches. Not every row has a clone size; where given, it reads once, few, many or a size class.

NA,TRBV6-5,TRBJ2-6,TRBD2,TGTGCCAGCAGTCTAGCGGGAGCCAGATCTGGGGTCAACGTCCTGACTTTC,CASSLAGARSGVNVLTF
NA,TRBV24-1,TRBJ2-7,NA,TGTGCCACCAGTGGCCCTCCGGACTTCTACGAGCATTGCTTC,CATSGPPDFYEHCF
once,TRBV29-1,TRBJ2-4,NA,TGCAGCGTTGAACACCCGGAGGGGGGCAGGGAAGTCAAAAACATTCAGTACTTC,CSVEHPEGGREVKNIQYF
many,TRBV20-1,TRBJ1-1,TRBD1,TGCAGTGCTCCAAGGGCTGGACAGGGACCAAACACTGAAGCTTTCTTT,CSAPRAGQGPNTEAFF
NA,TRBV20-1,TRBJ1-2,NA,TGCAGTGCTAGAGATCGAGACTATGGTTACACCTTC,CSARDRDYGYTF
once,TRBV6-5,TRBJ2-5,NA,TGTGCCAACAGTTACTCGGGGGACAGCCAAGAGACCCAGTACTTC,CANSYSGDSQETQYF
many,TRBV20-1,TRBJ2-7,TRBD2,TGCAGTGCTCCCCCTAGCGGGAGCTCCTACGAGCAGTACTTC,CSAPPSGSSYEQYF
once,TRBV4-1,TRBJ2-7,NA,TGCGCCAGCAGCCAAGGGGTGTTGAGCTCCTACGAGCAGTACTTC,CASSQGVLSSYEQYF
NA,TRBV5-1,TRBJ2-2,NA,TGCGCCCGCAGCGAAAACTCCGGGAAATCGAACACCGGGGAGCTGTTTTTT,CARSENSGKSNTGELFF
once,TRBV29-1,TRBJ2-7,NA,TGCAGCGTGAGGGGCTACACAGGCAACGAGCAGTACTTC,CSVRGYTGNEQYF
NA,TRBV20-1,TRBJ1-1,NA,TGCAGTGCTAGATCACGTCAGAGGTCTGATGATTTCTTT,CSARSRQRSDDFF
NA,TRBV11-2,TRBJ2-5,NA,TGTGCCAGCGGCTCCACAATGGGGGGGCCAGAGGAGACCCTGTACTTC,CASGSTMGGPEETLYF